This T cell receptor beta chain is from a study of T-cell memory formation after mild COVID-19. Looking at the study overall: Clusters of TCRs were largely donor specific.

Germline loops: CDR1 MGHRA, CDR2 YSYEKL. This CDR3 has 17 amino acids. Losses at the gene ends were 3 bases for V and 6 bases for J; bases not matched to a gene: 13. As to this clonotype: The antigen remains unidentified.

TCR alpha and TCR beta cDNA libraries with sample barcodes and UMIs came from 5'RACE using constant-segment primers. TCRdb re-derived calls from the 5' RACE reads in MiXCR, one entry per CDR3 protein. The repertoire holds 450,000 to 650,000 distinct CDR3 sequences, approximately 19% seen once, with 9.5% to 15% in the top ten. The study's findings and limits: Pre-infection memory held some responding clones, suggesting pre-existing cross-reactive T cells responded.

Input material: PBMCs or a T cell subset sorted from them (not recorded which). This chain uses TRBV4-1 with TRBJ2-3; 9 nucleotides agree with TRBD1. The TCR was taken from an adult woman who had mild COVID-19 (a few samples of this study predate the infection). Cell type and time point are not known. The CDR3 reads CASSHSEPGTGWDTQYF. In DNA form, the CDR3 reads TGCGCCAGCAGCCATAGCGAACCCGGGACAGGGTGGGATACGCAGTATTTT.